These T cell receptor beta chains were read from a single sample in a study of regulatory and conventional T cells in RAG deficiency. The assay was immunoSEQ multiplex PCR, and TCRdb's table has in-frame clones only and misses some. The data show 21,000 or so clones, with 90% to 95% seen just once and under 0.95% held by the top ten. The same data also contributed to another study, on regulatory T cells.

Sequenced: CD4+ T cells sorted from blood. All receptors come from a human donor in good health. Each CDR3 is given with its conserved first and last residue. The order of the fields is V gene, clone size, J gene, D gene, CDR3 length, CDR3 DNA, CDR3 protein. D genes are given only for firm matches. Rows give clone size only sometimes, using once, few, many, or a class for an expanded clone.

TRBV19	.	TRBJ2-2	.	14	TGTGCCAGTAGTATAGCCCAAGGTGCCGGGGAGCTGTTTTTT	CASSIAQGAGELFF
TRBV5-1	few	TRBJ2-7	TRBD1	14	TGCGCCAGCAGCTTGGGGACAGGAACCTACGAGCAGTACTTC	CASSLGTGTYEQYF
TRBV5-1	few	TRBJ1-6	TRBD1	15	TGCGCCAGCAGCGCAGGACAGGGCCGGAATTCACCCCTCCACTTT	CASSAGQGRNSPLHF
TRBV9	.	TRBJ1-4	.	12	TGTGCCAGCAGCGCCCCCGGGAGTAAACTGTTTTTT	CASSAPGSKLFF
TRBV30	.	TRBJ2-7	TRBD2	13	TGTGCCTGGAGTGTACTGGGAGGGAGCGAGCAGTACTTC	CAWSVLGGSEQYF
TRBV2	.	TRBJ1-2	TRBD1	14	TGTGCCAGCATTCCTGACAGGGTCCAGGCTGGCTACACCTTC	CASIPDRVQAGYTF
TRBV6-1	once	TRBJ2-6	.	16	TGTGCCAGCAGTGAAGATGCCGGGGCTGGGGCCAACGTCCTGACTTTC	CASSEDAGAGANVLTF
TRBV19	.	TRBJ1-3	.	18	TGTGCCAGTAGTCTCGGCAGGGGCCACTGGGCGGCAGGAAACACCATATATTTT	CASSLGRGHWAAGNTIYF
TRBV14	.	TRBJ2-1	TRBD1	16	TGTGCCAGCAGCCACAGGGGGGACAGGGCATCCGATGAGCAGTTCTTC	CASSHRGDRASDEQFF
TRBV6-5	.	TRBJ2-5	.	14	TGTGCCAGCAGCTTCGGCCCGGGCCAAGAGACCCAGTACTTC	CASSFGPGQETQYF
TRBV18	.	TRBJ2-1	.	14	TGTGCCAGCTCACCACAGGAAGGCCTGAATGAGCAGTTCTTC	CASSPQEGLNEQFF
TRBV5-8	.	TRBJ2-7	TRBD1	15	TGTGCCAGCAGCTTAGGACAGGGGATGACCTACGAGCAGTACTTC	CASSLGQGMTYEQYF
TRBV6-6	.	TRBJ2-6	TRBD1	15	TGTGCCAGCACAGGGGGCGCGTCGGGGGCCAACGTCCTGACTTTC	CASTGGASGANVLTF
TRBV5-6	once	TRBJ1-1	.	13	TGTGCCAGCAGCAGGACAGTGAACACTGAAGCTTTCTTT	CASSRTVNTEAFF
TRBV14	.	TRBJ1-1	.	15	TGTGCCAGCAGCCAAGTGGGAGGGGTGAACACTGAAGCTTTCTTT	CASSQVGGVNTEAFF
TRBV30	once	TRBJ1-2	TRBD1	14	TGTGCCTGGGCCCCGGACAGGAGCTATTATGGCTACACCTTC	CAWAPDRSYYGYTF
TRBV7-9	once	TRBJ1-2	.	16	TGTGCCAGCAGCCGGGACGGGTTCTCAGCTAACTATGGCTACACCTTC	CASSRDGFSANYGYTF
TRBV4-1	.	TRBJ1-5	.	17	TGCGCCAGCAGCCAAAACTCGGGGGGCCGAAGCAATCAGCCCCAGCATTTT	CASSQNSGGRSNQPQHF
TRBV7-2	once	TRBJ2-1	.	13	TGTGCCAGCAGCTTAGCCTTAGCATATGAGCAGTTCTTC	CASSLALAYEQFF
TRBV9	.	TRBJ1-5	TRBD1	14	TGTGCCAGCAGCGCACAGGGGGAAGGACAGCCCCAGCATTTT	CASSAQGEGQPQHF
TRBV5-1	.	TRBJ2-6	.	17	TGCGCCAGCAGCTTGGGTCCGGGGATCGCTGGGGCCAACGTCCTGACTTTC	CASSLGPGIAGANVLTF
TRBV9	.	TRBJ2-7	TRBD2	14	TGTGCCAGCAGCGTAGACGGCGGGGGGGTCGAGCAGTACTTC	CASSVDGGGVEQYF
TRBV30	.	TRBJ1-5	.	13	TGTGCCTGGAGTGCGGACAGCGATCAGCCCCAGCATTTT	CAWSADSDQPQHF
TRBV7-9	.	TRBJ2-3	TRBD2	15	TGTGCCAGCAGCTTAAGCGGGGTGGAGTCAGATACGCAGTATTTT	CASSLSGVESDTQYF
TRBV4-1	few	TRBJ2-3	TRBD2	20	TGCGCCAGCAGCCAGGAGAGATCCCCGACGATTAGCGGGGTCACAGATACGCAGTATTTT	CASSQERSPTISGVTDTQYF
TRBV19	.	TRBJ1-3	.	14	TGTGCCAGTACGAGGGGGGGTGGTGGAAACACCATATATTTT	CASTRGGGGNTIYF
TRBV27	.	TRBJ2-2	.	14	TGTGCCAGCAGTGCGGGAATGAACACCGGGGAGCTGTTTTTT	CASSAGMNTGELFF
TRBV7-8	.	TRBJ1-1	.	17	TGTGCCAGCAGCACGGCTACAGGGCTGATCCTGAACACTGAAGCTTTCTTT	CASSTATGLILNTEAFF
TRBV11-3	once	TRBJ2-2	.	14	TGTGCCAGCAGCTTCAGGGCGAACACCGGGGAGCTGTTTTTT	CASSFRANTGELFF
TRBV28	.	TRBJ1-4	.	14	TGTGCCAGCAGGGCCAGCGGGTGGCACGAAAAACTGTTTTTT	CASRASGWHEKLFF
TRBV29-1	.	TRBJ2-5	.	12	TGCAGCGTGTCCCCGGGTATTGAGACCCAGTACTTC	CSVSPGIETQYF